One sample yielded the 24 T cell receptor beta chains listed below, sequenced in a study of OX40 agonist ivuxolimab in advanced cancers. The repertoire was sequenced with immunoSEQ multiplex PCR; TCRdb's copy has only in-frame clones and lacks some. The sample has some 85,000 clones; about 90% are singletons. The sequencing here drew on CD4+ or CD8+ T cells sorted from blood, taken in a trial of the OX40 agonist ivuxolimab. These receptors came from an adult with an advanced solid tumor such as melanoma, head and neck, liver or kidney cancer.

This chain joins TRBV7-3 and TRBJ2-3; perhaps TRBD2 as D (6 bases). Germline V gene lookup returns CDR1 SGHTA and CDR2 FQGTGA. CDR3 length: 14 residues. Trimming took 5 bases from V and 4 from J, leaving 13 bases between them. This CDR3 is CASSAYSGSDTQYF. The CDR3 nucleotides read TGTGCCAGCAGCGCTTACAGCGGGTCAGATACGCAGTATTTT.

The V gene is TRBV5-1, the J gene TRBJ2-3, with unresolved D. The ends were cut back, 1 base at V and 6 bases at J, with 9 bases in the middle. CDR3 length equals 13 residues. Germline-derived CDR1 and CDR2 are SGHRS and YFSETQ. As DNA, the CDR3 is TGCGCCAGCAGCTTGCCTACCAGGGATACGCAGTATTTT. Translation: CASSLPTRDTQYF. The full variable domain, with the rest looked up from reference TRBV5-1 and TRBJ2-3, is KAGVTQTPRYLIKTRGQQVTLSCSPISGHRSVSWYQQTPGQGLQFLFEYFSETQRNKGNFPGRFSGRQFSNSRSEMNVSTLELGDSALYLCASSLPTRDTQYFGPGTRLTVL.

V usage is TRBV11-3 and J usage is TRBJ2-7, with D perhaps matching TRBD2 (5 bases). CDR1 is SGHNT and CDR2 is YENEEA in the germline V gene. The CDR3 has 16 amino acids. V lost 5 bases and J 2 bases, leaving 19 bases between the germline ends. The CDR3 reads CASSRTSGLAPYEQYF. In nucleotides, the CDR3 is TGTGCCAGCAGCCGGACGAGTGGACTGGCCCCCTACGAGCAGTACTTC.

Only one count was recorded for this clone. The chain has TRBV9 and TRBJ2-7; D not certain. This CDR3 spans 12 amino acids. Germline V gene lookup returns CDR1 SGDLS and CDR2 YYNGEE. Trimming stripped 4 bases from V and 4 bases from J, with 9 bases between. CDR3 in DNA: TGTGCCAGCAGCAAGGACGGGTACGAGCAGTACTTC. Translated: CASSKDGYEQYF.

This sequence joins TRBV10-3 and TRBJ2-1, with D unclear. The germline V gene encodes CDR1 ENHRY and CDR2 SYGVKD. Trimming stripped 11 bases from V and 7 bases from J, with 15 bases between. The CDR3 consists of 12 residues. CDR3 sequence (DNA): TGTGCCGTCGGAAAAATGACGAATGAGCAGTTCTTC. Translating gives CAVGKMTNEQFF.

This rearrangement joins TRBV4-2 to TRBJ2-2; TRBD2 agrees at 12 bases. The CDR3 is made up of 16 amino acids. J lost 8 bases, V lost 1 base, and 5 bases had no gene match. CDR1 and CDR2 from the germline V gene are LGHNA and YNFKEQ. This CDR3 reads CASSQGTSGVPGELFF. The CDR3 bases are TGTGCCAGCAGCCAAGGGACTAGCGGGGTTCCAGGGGAGCTGTTTTTT.

The V call is TRBV4-3, the J call TRBJ1-5; 7 bases fit TRBD1. V shed 4 bases, J shed 6 bases, and the junction held 9 bases outside the gene matches. CDR3 length: 15 residues. Germline V gene lookup returns CDR1 LGHNA and CDR2 YSLEER. CDR3 in DNA: TGCGCCAGCAGCCTCATTACAGGGGTGGGTCAGCCCCAGCATTTT. This sequence encodes CASSLITGVGQPQHF.

The CDR3 loop is CASSLRGGRAGDTQYF. CDR3 nucleotide sequence: TGTGCCAGCAGCTTACGGGGAGGTCGGGCCGGAGATACGCAGTATTTT. V usage is TRBV7-2 and J usage is TRBJ2-3; tentative D call: TRBD2 (6 bases). Between the trimmed V and J ends, which lost 2 bases and 5 bases, there was a span of 17 bases. The CDR3 is made up of 16 amino acids. Per the germline V gene, CDR1 is SGHTA and CDR2 is FQGNSA.

The V call is TRBV28, the J call TRBJ2-7; 10 nucleotides agree with TRBD2. The germline V gene has CDR1 MDHEN and CDR2 SYDVKM. V gave up 6 bases and J gave up 2 bases; unmatched junction bases: 25. The CDR3 has 21 amino acids. CDR3 coding DNA: TGTGCCAGCAGACCAACATGGAGGGCCCGACTAGCGGGCGAGAATCCCTACGAGCAGTACTTC. Encoded protein: CASRPTWRARLAGENPYEQYF.

V usage is TRBV5-1 and J usage is TRBJ2-1; 8 bases are a match to TRBD2. CDR1 is SGHRS, CDR2 YFSETQ, per germline. This CDR3 region has 15 residues. V lost 0 bases, J lost 8 bases, and 7 bases stayed unmatched. The CDR3 DNA is TGCGCCAGCAGCTTGGATTTTGCGGGAGGTGATGAGCAGTTCTTC. This gives the protein CASSLDFAGGDEQFF.

V usage is TRBV9 and J usage is TRBJ2-2; possibly TRBD1 for D (6 bases). Trimming took 1 base from V and 5 from J, leaving 15 bases between them. The CDR3 sequence is 16 residues long. Looked up from germline, CDR1 is SGDLS and CDR2 is YYNGEE. The CDR3 protein is CASSVRAGDRTGELFF. CDR3 in DNA: TGTGCCAGCAGCGTAAGGGCAGGGGATAGGACCGGGGAGCTGTTTTTT.

The chain links TRBV6-1 to TRBJ2-3; D ambiguous. The CDR3 loop spans 12 amino acids. Germline CDR1 and CDR2: MNHNS and SASEGT. V was clipped by 6 bases and J by 2 bases, with 6 bases between them. CDR3 in amino acids: CASSYYTDTQYF. CDR3 DNA sequence: TGTGCCAGCAGCTACTACACAGATACGCAGTATTTT.

The rearrangement uses TRBV6-6 and TRBJ2-5; 10 nucleotides match TRBD1. Losses at the gene ends were 4 bases for V and 4 bases for J; bases not matched to a gene: 3. Per germline, CDR1 MNHNY and CDR2 SVGAGI (reference sequence). The CDR3 length is 14 residues. Written as DNA, the CDR3 is TGTGCCAGCAGTTTGACAGGGGGCGGAGAGACCCAGTACTTC. This translates into CASSLTGGGETQYF.

The chain joins TRBV6-5 to TRBJ2-7; 8 nucleotides line up with TRBD1. Unmatched junction bases numbered 7, after V lost 6 bases and J lost 6 bases. CDR1 MNHEY and CDR2 SVGAGI come from the germline V gene. The CDR3 is 13 amino acids. This CDR3 is CASRSDRVGEQYF. In nucleotides, the CDR3 is TGTGCCAGCAGATCGGACAGGGTGGGCGAGCAGTACTTC.

This chain links TRBV28 with TRBJ2-1; 7 nucleotides agree with TRBD1. The CDR3 is made up of 11 amino acids. Germline values: CDR1 MDHEN, CDR2 SYDVKM. J lost 12 bases, V lost 3 bases, and 2 bases had no gene match. The CDR3 reads CASSFNRGQFF. The CDR3 region has the DNA TGTGCCAGCAGTTTCAACAGGGGGCAGTTCTTC.

The chain uses TRBV11-3 and TRBJ2-7, with 7 bases that match TRBD2. This CDR3 spans 16 amino acids. In germline, CDR1 is SGHNT, CDR2 YENEEA. J gave up 0 bases and V 5 bases, and 10 bases lay outside the gene matches. The CDR3: CASSQMGSGSSYEQYF. CDR3 nucleotides: TGTGCCAGCAGCCAGATGGGTAGCGGGTCCTCCTACGAGCAGTACTTC.

The chain recombines TRBV9 with TRBJ2-1; the D is unclear. Germline V CDR1 and CDR2: SGDLS, YYNGEE. V gave up 5 bases and J gave up 9 bases, with 18 bases separating them. The CDR3 sequence is 14 residues long. Here the CDR3 DNA reads TGTGCCAGCAGTTTAGGGTACAACGTGGGTGAGCAGTTCTTC. This encodes CASSLGYNVGEQFF.

This chain uses TRBV7-2 with TRBJ2-1; maybe TRBD2 (5 bases). Deletions cut 5 bases from V and 10 bases from J, with 24 bases between. From germline, CDR1 is SGHTA and CDR2 FQGNSA. The CDR3 contains 16 residues. DNA of the CDR3: TGTGCCAGCAGCCCTGTTGCGGTTGCGGGTCCCGTCGAGCAGTTCTTC. The encoded protein is CASSPVAVAGPVEQFF.

The chain links TRBV9 to TRBJ1-4; D possibly corresponds to TRBD1 (5 bases). Germline-derived CDR1 and CDR2 are SGDLS and YYNGEE. Trimming cost V 1 base and J 4 bases, with 11 bases left between them. The CDR3 sequence is 15 residues long. The CDR3 sequence is CASSVQSGGNEKLFF. The CDR3 DNA sequence: TGTGCCAGCAGCGTACAGAGTGGGGGTAATGAAAAACTGTTTTTT.

The V and J genes are TRBV30 and TRBJ2-1, with 7 bases fitting TRBD2. This CDR3 is built from 16 residues. Germline CDR1 is GTSNPN and CDR2 is SVGIG (reference sequence). The V segment lost 0 bases and the J segment 0 bases; nucleotides outside the gene matches: 5. The CDR3 region is CAWSVPRGSSYNEQFF. The CDR3 region has the DNA TGTGCCTGGAGTGTACCTCGCGGGAGCTCCTACAATGAGCAGTTCTTC.

This clone showed up just once. The chain employs TRBV28 and TRBJ2-7, with 9 bases matching TRBD1. Looked up from germline, CDR1 is MDHEN and CDR2 is SYDVKM. This CDR3 spans 15 amino acids. The V and J ends lost 7 bases and 6 bases, in that order; junction bases with no gene match: 13. The CDR3 spells CASNQATQGAREQYF. DNA of the CDR3: TGTGCCAGCAATCAAGCCACACAGGGGGCACGCGAGCAGTACTTC. Using reference TRBV28 and TRBJ2-7 for the parts outside the CDR3, the full variable domain is DVKVTQSSRYLVKRTGEKVFLECVQDMDHENMFWYRQDPGLGLRLIYFSYDVKMKEKGDIPEGYSVSREKKERFSLILESASTNQTSMYLCASNQATQGAREQYFGPGTRLTVT.

This rearrangement joins TRBV23-1 to TRBJ2-2; D might be TRBD1 (6 bases). TRBV23-1 is known as an ORF, though its function is uncertain. The CDR3 loop spans 14 amino acids. The V end was cut by 4 bases, the J end by 1 base, with 7 bases between. CDR3 sequence reads: CASSLQGNTGELFF. The CDR3 DNA reads as TGCGCCAGCAGTCTACAGGGGAACACCGGGGAGCTGTTTTTT.

For this clone: One end of the junction fails to match germline, which may point to a read error. V gene TRBV6-1 combines with J gene TRBJ2-6; 7 bases are shared with TRBD1. The CDR3 spans 15 residues. CDR1 MNHNS and CDR2 SASEGT come from the germline V gene. CDR3 coding DNA: TGTGCCAGCATTGAACAGGGGACTGGGGCCAACGTCCTGACTTTC. It translates to CASIEQGTGANVLTF.

A few counts support this clone. V gene TRBV7-9 combines with J gene TRBJ2-5; the D gene is possibly TRBD2 (5 bases). The germline CDR1 and CDR2 sequences are SEHNR and FQNEAQ (reference sequence). The CDR3 sequence is 13 residues long. Trimming took off 5 bases at V and 4 bases at J, with 11 bases between the two ends. CDR3 DNA sequence: TGTGCCAGCAGCATCAGCGGCGGAGAGACCCAGTACTTC. Translation gives CASSISGGETQYF. Full variable domain (missing parts from reference TRBV7-9 and TRBJ2-5): DTGVSQNPRHKITKRGQNVTFRCDPISEHNRLYWYRQTLGQGPEFLTYFQNEAQLEKSRLLSDRFSAERPKGSFSTLEIQRTEQGDSAMYLCASSISGGETQYFGPGTRLLVL.